The rows below give T cell receptor beta chains drawn from one sample of a study of OX40 agonist ivuxolimab in advanced cancers. Generated by immunoSEQ multiplex PCR, the TCRdb table keeps only in-frame clones and is missing some. The table lists roughly 67,000 clones, more than 70% of them singletons. The sequences come from CD4+ or CD8+ T cells sorted from blood, collected in a trial of the OX40 agonist ivuxolimab. The receptors were gathered from an adult with an advanced solid tumor such as melanoma, head and neck, liver or kidney cancer. Each CDR3 is given with its conserved first and last residue. The order of the fields is J gene, CDR3 length, V gene, CDR3 protein.

>TRBJ2-1|13|TRBV5-5
CASSLVTGTEQFF
>TRBJ2-7|14|TRBV19
CASSLTGQGHEQYF
>TRBJ1-5|13|TRBV6-6
CASSLTGGQPQHF
>TRBJ1-2|15|TRBV28
CASSSRQADIYGYTF
>TRBJ1-1|15|TRBV5-1
CASSLGRTGGTEAFF
>TRBJ2-1|17|TRBV27
CASSFSPTGASYNEQFF
>TRBJ2-5|15|TRBV28
CASSRTGFSRETQYF
>TRBJ1-3|20|TRBV7-6
CASSILSRPPGTESGNTIYF
>TRBJ2-3|13|TRBV27
CASRGTSTDTQYF
>TRBJ2-7|17|TRBV5-5
CASSLFFSTSGSYEQYF
>TRBJ1-4|15|TRBV28
CASRPSGGANEKLFF
>TRBJ2-3|15|TRBV4-2
CASSSFSGKSDTQYF
>TRBJ2-5|15|TRBV18
CASSPPYSGTVTQYF
>TRBJ2-5|16|TRBV10-3
CAISEGRRRTEETQYF
>TRBJ2-7|13|TRBV2
CASNWGQNYEQYF
>TRBJ2-1|17|TRBV7-9
CASSLAEGTSGRFEQFF
>TRBJ2-7|16|TRBV7-2
CASSPSAGTGDYEQYF
>TRBJ2-7|14|TRBV7-8
CASSPGRSVYEQYF
>TRBJ1-5|15|TRBV4-3
CASSQEIGSIQPQHF
>TRBJ2-7|16|TRBV5-5
CASSLERTGEPYEQYF
>TRBJ2-1|15|TRBV4-1
CASSPGGGHYNEQFF
>TRBJ2-1|14|TRBV9
CASSVSGTYNEQFF